The clone carrying this TCR beta chain was observed a handful of times. The V and J ends lost 5 bases and 5 bases respectively, with 10 bases between them. This CDR3 contains 13 residues. Cohort placement rested on clinical history that participants reported themselves. Per the original data handling: Amplified reference gene primers provided the basis for estimating nucleated cell counts. The assay was immunoSEQ multiplex PCR, and TCRdb's table has in-frame clones only and misses some. Clone size and the V and J calls come from that table; the DNA yielded D and trimming. Of over 110,000 clones in the sample, 80% to 85% were seen once. This specimen comes from a study of blood T cell repertoires in COVID-19. Study overall: The United States, Italy and Spain supplied acute and convalescent COVID-19 samples. T cells, B-cell-depleted T cells, or PBMCs supplied cDNA or gDNA.

The chain recombines TRBV12-3 or TRBV12-4 with TRBJ2-1; D is possibly TRBD1 (6 bases). This clonotype was sampled from a man in his forties or fifties with acute COVID-19. The sequencing sample was made of PBMCs or T cells enriched from blood (not recorded which). Here the CDR3 DNA reads TGTGCCAGCAGTGCCGGGACAAACAATGAGCAGTTCTTC. Translated: CASSAGTNNEQFF.